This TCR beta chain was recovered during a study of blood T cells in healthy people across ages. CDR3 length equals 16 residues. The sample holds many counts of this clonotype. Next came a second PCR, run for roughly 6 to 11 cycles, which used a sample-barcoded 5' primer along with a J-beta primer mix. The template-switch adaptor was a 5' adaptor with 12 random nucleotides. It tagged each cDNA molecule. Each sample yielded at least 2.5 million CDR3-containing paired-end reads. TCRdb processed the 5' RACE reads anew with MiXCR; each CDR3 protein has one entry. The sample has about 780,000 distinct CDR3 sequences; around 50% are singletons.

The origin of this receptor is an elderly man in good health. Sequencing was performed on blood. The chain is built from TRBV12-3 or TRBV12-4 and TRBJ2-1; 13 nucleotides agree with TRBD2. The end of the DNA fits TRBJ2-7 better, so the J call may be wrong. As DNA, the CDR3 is TGTGCCAGCAGTGGACTAGCGGGAGCTATCTACAATGAGCAGTACTTC. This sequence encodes CASSGLAGAIYNEQYF.